This TCR beta chain appears in the sequencing data of a study of cytotoxic CD8 clonotypes in ibrutinib-treated CLL. On the study more broadly: By median approximately 63 months, approximately twelve had progressed and about 15 stayed remitted; responses had been 2 complete and around 25 partial.

TCRdb's copy holds only in-frame clones and misses some; the assay was immunoSEQ multiplex PCR. The table shows 300,000 to 400,000 clones, with 67% occurring only once. CDR3 length equals 16 residues. Germline V CDR1 and CDR2: MDHEN, SYDVKM. J lost 4 bases, V lost 6 bases, and 11 bases had no gene match. This TCR was recovered from a human donor with chronic lymphocytic leukemia. The material sequenced was PBMCs, taken after 36 months of ibrutinib treatment. This chain connects TRBV28 to TRBJ1-2, with 10 bases that match TRBD1. CDR3 residues: CASSYYRDRGSYGYTF. Here the CDR3 DNA reads TGTGCCAGCAGCTACTACCGGGACAGGGGATCCTATGGCTACACCTTC.